These T cell receptor beta chains were read from a single sample in a study of shared T cell receptors in the human thymus. This table comes from immunoSEQ multiplex PCR, and its TCRdb copy is limited to in-frame clones, with some not included. The sample includes hundreds of thousands of clones, approximately 85% of them seen just once. These data were also reused for a study on human thymus T cells.

Sample: thymocytes. The receptor source for this set is a girl under three years old with a congenital heart defect. Both conserved end residues are part of each CDR3. The D gene is left open where the match is weak. The listing skips clone size in some rows; elsewhere it reads once, few, many or a size class.

length	V	J	size	D	DNA	CDR3
12	TRBV25-1	TRBJ1-1	.	.	TGTGCCAGCAAACCAGGGAAAGATGAAGCTTTCTTT	CASKPGKDEAFF
16	TRBV7-2	TRBJ1-1	.	.	TGTGCCAGCAGCGGGGATAGTCACCTGAGCGGCACTGAAGCTTTCTTT	CASSGDSHLSGTEAFF
15	TRBV4-3	TRBJ1-2	.	.	TGCGCCAGCAGCCAAGCCCGGACAGCTAACTATGGCTACACCTTC	CASSQARTANYGYTF
16	TRBV4-1	TRBJ1-4	.	.	TGCGCCAGCAGCCAGGACGTAAGGGAGGGAGGGGAAAAACTGTTTTTT	CASSQDVREGGEKLFF
15	TRBV7-6	TRBJ1-2	.	TRBD1	TGTGCCAGCAGCCCCCGGGCCGGGACAGGCTATGGCTACACCTTC	CASSPRAGTGYGYTF
17	TRBV4-1	TRBJ1-4	.	.	TGCGCCAGCAGCCAAGACGAGTCTCCCGCAACTAATGAAAAACTGTTTTTT	CASSQDESPATNEKLFF
15	TRBV28	TRBJ2-2	.	.	TGTGCCAGCAGTTTAGGCGGGGTGCAGGCCGGGGAGCTGTTTTTT	CASSLGGVQAGELFF
13	TRBV7-9	TRBJ2-7	.	.	TGTGCCAGCAGCTTAGGGCCCTCCCTCGAGCAGTACTTC	CASSLGPSLEQYF
11	TRBV19	TRBJ2-1	.	TRBD1	TGTGCCAGTTCCAACAGGGGTGAGCAGTTCTTC	CASSNRGEQFF
16	TRBV5-1	TRBJ1-2	.	TRBD1	TGCGCCAGCAGCGTCAGGGGACAGGGCGGGAGTGGTGGCTACACCTTC	CASSVRGQGGSGGYTF
16	TRBV28	TRBJ1-5	.	.	TGTGCCAGCAGTCCGCACCTGGGCTATAGCAATCAGCCCCAGCATTTT	CASSPHLGYSNQPQHF
14	TRBV6-5	TRBJ1-1	.	TRBD1	TGTGCCAGCAGTCACCGACAGGGCGGCGCTGAAGCTTTCTTT	CASSHRQGGAEAFF
13	TRBV6-5	TRBJ1-2	.	.	TGTGCCAGCAAAGATGGGGCAGGGAATGGCTACACCTTC	CASKDGAGNGYTF
16	TRBV6-5	TRBJ2-4	once	TRBD1	TGTGCCAGCAGTTTGACAGGGGCGATAGCCAAAAACATTCAGTACTTC	CASSLTGAIAKNIQYF
14	TRBV27	TRBJ1-5	.	.	TGTGCCAGCAGTGGGGCGATTAGCAATCAGCCCCAGCATTTT	CASSGAISNQPQHF
15	TRBV5-5	TRBJ1-2	.	TRBD1	TGTGCCAGCAGCTTTTGGGGGGACAGGGGCTATGGCTACACCTTC	CASSFWGDRGYGYTF
15	TRBV6-5	TRBJ1-3	once	TRBD1	TGTGCCAGCAGATCAGGGACAGTTGTCGGAAACACCATATATTTT	CASRSGTVVGNTIYF
14	TRBV2	TRBJ1-5	once	.	TGTGCCAGCAGGGGTAGCTATAGCAATCAGCCCCAGCATTTT	CASRGSYSNQPQHF
18	TRBV28	TRBJ2-7	.	TRBD1	TGTGCCAGCAGTCCCGGTGACAGGGCAGGAGTCGTTAAGGACGAGCAGTACTTC	CASSPGDRAGVVKDEQYF
12	TRBV19	TRBJ2-5	.	.	TGTGCCAGTAGTATAGCAAAGGGGCACCAGTACTTC	CASSIAKGHQYF
14	TRBV7-9	TRBJ2-1	.	.	TGTGCCAGCAGCTCCCTTGCGGGGAACAATGAGCAGTTCTTC	CASSSLAGNNEQFF
21	TRBV2	TRBJ2-3	.	TRBD2	TGTGCCAGCAGTGAGGGTATGCCTGGTGAGCGGGGGATTCCTAGCACAGATACGCAGTATTTT	CASSEGMPGERGIPSTDTQYF
11	TRBV6-1	TRBJ1-2	.	.	TGTGCCAGCAGTTACACAGGGATTTTAACCTTC	CASSYTGILTF
15	TRBV5-4	TRBJ2-5	once	TRBD2	TGTGCCAGCAGCTGGGAAGCTGCGGGGGAAGAGACCCAGTACTTC	CASSWEAAGEETQYF
18	TRBV7-2	TRBJ2-7	.	TRBD2	TGTGCCAGCAGCTTGTGTCTTAGCGGGGGGGCTGGGAGCTACGAGCAGTACTTC	CASSLCLSGGAGSYEQYF
15	TRBV19	TRBJ2-7	few	.	TGTGCCAGTAGTAAGGAGGGGGCAAGCTCCTACGAGCAGTACTTC	CASSKEGASSYEQYF
16	TRBV5-1	TRBJ1-6	.	.	TGCGCCAGCAGCTTCGTTCCCGACAGTACCAATTCACCCCTCCACTTT	CASSFVPDSTNSPLHF
17	TRBV4-3	TRBJ2-3	once	TRBD2	TGCGCCAGCAGCCAAGCCCCCGGACTAGCGGGGACAGATACGCAGTATTTT	CASSQAPGLAGTDTQYF
13	TRBV5-1	TRBJ1-1	.	.	TGCGCCACCTCTAGGGGAAGGGGCACTGAAGCTTTCTTT	CATSRGRGTEAFF
18	TRBV5-4	TRBJ2-1	few	TRBD2	TGTGCCAGCAGCTTGTGGCTAGCGGGGACGAGCTCCTACAATGAGCAGTTCTTC	CASSLWLAGTSSYNEQFF
17	TRBV4-3	TRBJ2-1	once	TRBD2	TGCGCCAGCAGCCAAGATCGTCTAGCGGGGTCCTACAATGAGCAGTTCTTC	CASSQDRLAGSYNEQFF
18	TRBV18	TRBJ2-1	.	TRBD1	TGTGCCAGCTCATCCCCGGGGACAGGGGAAATGTCCTACAATGAGCAGTTCTTC	CASSSPGTGEMSYNEQFF
14	TRBV10-3	TRBJ2-1	.	TRBD2	TGTGCCACCTCGGGAGGGGGGCGCGTCAATGAGCAGTTCTTC	CATSGGGRVNEQFF
14	TRBV29-1	TRBJ1-2	.	.	TGCAGCGTTGAAGATCTTTGGGGAGTCTATGGCTACACCTTC	CSVEDLWGVYGYTF
15	TRBV15	TRBJ2-7	.	TRBD1	TGTGCCACCAGCGGACGCTCCGGGACAGGGGGCGAGCAGTACTTC	CATSGRSGTGGEQYF
13	TRBV7-9	TRBJ1-1	.	.	TGTGCCAGCAGCCTTACTAGATATACTGAAGCTTTCTTT	CASSLTRYTEAFF
19	TRBV7-8	TRBJ1-1	.	TRBD1	TGTGCCAGCAGCTTAGGGTCAGGGACGACAGGGCCAATGAACACTGAAGCTTTCTTT	CASSLGSGTTGPMNTEAFF
13	TRBV6-1	TRBJ1-1	.	TRBD1	TGTGCCAGCAGGGAGACAGGGGGCACTGAAGCTTTCTTT	CASRETGGTEAFF
15	TRBV25-1	TRBJ1-1	.	TRBD1	TGTGCCAGCAGTGAATCCGAAGCAGGGGGTCGTGAAGCTTTCTTT	CASSESEAGGREAFF
18	TRBV7-9	TRBJ2-2	once	.	TGTGCCAGCAGCTTAGGACCCCCCGACAGAAGGGACACCGGGGAGCTGTTTTTT	CASSLGPPDRRDTGELFF
14	TRBV6-6	TRBJ2-7	.	TRBD1	TGTGCCAGCAGCCGACGGGACAGGGCCTACGAGCAGTACTTC	CASSRRDRAYEQYF
17	TRBV7-9	TRBJ2-7	.	TRBD1	TGTGCCAGCAGCTTAGTCAGTCGGACAGGGCCTCCCTACGAGCAGTACTTC	CASSLVSRTGPPYEQYF
11	TRBV5-1	TRBJ2-1	.	.	TGCGCCAGCCAGGCGGGGAATGAGCAGTTCTTC	CASQAGNEQFF
16	TRBV19	TRBJ1-3	few	.	TGTGCCAGTAGTGACAGAAGTACTTTCTCTGGAAACACCATATATTTT	CASSDRSTFSGNTIYF